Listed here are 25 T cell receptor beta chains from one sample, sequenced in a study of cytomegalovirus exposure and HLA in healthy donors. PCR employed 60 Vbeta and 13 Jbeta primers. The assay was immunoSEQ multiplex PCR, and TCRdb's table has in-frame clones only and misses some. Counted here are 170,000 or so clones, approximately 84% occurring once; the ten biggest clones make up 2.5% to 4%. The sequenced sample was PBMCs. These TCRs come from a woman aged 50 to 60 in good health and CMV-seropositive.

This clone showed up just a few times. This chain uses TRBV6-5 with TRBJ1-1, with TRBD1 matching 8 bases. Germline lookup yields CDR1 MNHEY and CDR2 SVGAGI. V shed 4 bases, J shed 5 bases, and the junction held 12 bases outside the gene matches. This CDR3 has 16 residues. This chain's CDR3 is CASSSPSTGDGTEAFF. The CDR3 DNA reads TGTGCCAGCAGTTCCCCCTCGACAGGGGATGGAACTGAAGCTTTCTTT.

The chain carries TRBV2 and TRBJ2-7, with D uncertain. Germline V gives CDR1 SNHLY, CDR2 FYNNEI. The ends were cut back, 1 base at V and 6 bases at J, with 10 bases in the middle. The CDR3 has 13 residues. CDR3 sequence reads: CASSEVGGLEQYF. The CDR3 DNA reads TGTGCCAGCAGTGAAGTTGGTGGGCTCGAGCAGTACTTC.

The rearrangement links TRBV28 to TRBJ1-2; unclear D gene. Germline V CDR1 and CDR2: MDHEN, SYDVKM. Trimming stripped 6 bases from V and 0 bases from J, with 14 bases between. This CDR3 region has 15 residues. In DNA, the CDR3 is TGTGCCAGCAGCCCTACCTCTGATACTAACTATGGCTACACCTTC. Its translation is CASSPTSDTNYGYTF.

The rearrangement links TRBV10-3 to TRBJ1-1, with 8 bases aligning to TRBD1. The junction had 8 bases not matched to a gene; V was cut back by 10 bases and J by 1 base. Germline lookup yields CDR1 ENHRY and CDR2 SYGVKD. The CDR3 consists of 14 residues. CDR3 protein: CATRSTGGNTEAFF. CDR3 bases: TGTGCCACCCGAAGTACAGGGGGGAACACTGAAGCTTTCTTT.

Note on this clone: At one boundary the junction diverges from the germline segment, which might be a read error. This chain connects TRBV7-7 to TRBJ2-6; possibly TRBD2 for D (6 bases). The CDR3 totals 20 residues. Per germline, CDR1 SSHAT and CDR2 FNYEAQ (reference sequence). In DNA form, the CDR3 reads TGTGCTAGCAGCTCCTCAGGGCGCCATGAAGTCGGGGGAGGGGCCAACGTCCTGACTTTC. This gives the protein CASSSSGRHEVGGGANVLTF.

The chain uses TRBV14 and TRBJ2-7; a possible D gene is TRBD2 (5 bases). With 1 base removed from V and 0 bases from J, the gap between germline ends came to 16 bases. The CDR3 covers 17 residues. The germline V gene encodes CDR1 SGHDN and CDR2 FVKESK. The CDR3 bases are TGTGCCAGCAGCCAAGCTCCAGCGGCCCCGAGCTCCTACGAGCAGTACTTC. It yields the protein CASSQAPAAPSSYEQYF.

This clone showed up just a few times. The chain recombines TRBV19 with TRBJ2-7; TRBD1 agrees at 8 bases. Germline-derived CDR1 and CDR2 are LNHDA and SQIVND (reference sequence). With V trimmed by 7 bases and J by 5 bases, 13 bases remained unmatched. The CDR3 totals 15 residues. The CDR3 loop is CASTRGTGLGDEQYF. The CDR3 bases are TGTGCCAGTACAAGAGGGACAGGTCTTGGCGACGAGCAGTACTTC.

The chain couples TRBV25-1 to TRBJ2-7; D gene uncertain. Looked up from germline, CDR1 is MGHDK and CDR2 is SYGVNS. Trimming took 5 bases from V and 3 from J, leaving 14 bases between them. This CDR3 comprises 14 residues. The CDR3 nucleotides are TGTGCCAGCAGTATAACGGGTGGTGTCTACGAGCAGTACTTC. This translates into CASSITGGVYEQYF.

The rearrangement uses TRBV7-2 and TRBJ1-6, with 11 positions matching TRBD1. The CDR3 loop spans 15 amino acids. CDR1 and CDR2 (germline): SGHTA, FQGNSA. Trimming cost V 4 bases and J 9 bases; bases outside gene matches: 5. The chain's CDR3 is CASSWRTGGSSPLHF. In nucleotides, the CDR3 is TGTGCCAGCAGCTGGCGGACAGGGGGCAGTTCACCCCTCCACTTT.

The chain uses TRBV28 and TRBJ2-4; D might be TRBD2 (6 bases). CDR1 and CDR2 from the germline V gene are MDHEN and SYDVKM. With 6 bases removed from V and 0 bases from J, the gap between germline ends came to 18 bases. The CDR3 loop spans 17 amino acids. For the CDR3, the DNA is TGTGCCAGCAGGACGACCCAGCGGGCCGGAGCCAAAAACATTCAGTACTTC. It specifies CASRTTQRAGAKNIQYF.

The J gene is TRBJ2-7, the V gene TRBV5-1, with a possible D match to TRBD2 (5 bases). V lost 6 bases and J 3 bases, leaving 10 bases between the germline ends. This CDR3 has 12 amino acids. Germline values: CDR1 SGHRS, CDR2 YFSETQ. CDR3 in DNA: TGCGCCAGCATGGGGAGTTTCTACGAGCAGTACTTC. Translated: CASMGSFYEQYF.

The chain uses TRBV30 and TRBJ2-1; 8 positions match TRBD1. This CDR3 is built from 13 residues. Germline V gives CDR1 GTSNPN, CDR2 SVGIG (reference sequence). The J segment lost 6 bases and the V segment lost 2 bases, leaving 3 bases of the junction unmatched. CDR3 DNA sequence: TGTGCCTGGAGTACGGACAGGGCCAATGAGCAGTTCTTC. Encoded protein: CAWSTDRANEQFF. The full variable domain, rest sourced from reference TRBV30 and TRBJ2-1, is SQTIHQWPATLVQPVGSPLSLECTVEGTSNPNLYWYRQAAGRGLQLLFYSVGIGQISSEVPQNLSASRPQDRQFILSSKKLLLSDSGFYLCAWSTDRANEQFFGPGTRLTVL.

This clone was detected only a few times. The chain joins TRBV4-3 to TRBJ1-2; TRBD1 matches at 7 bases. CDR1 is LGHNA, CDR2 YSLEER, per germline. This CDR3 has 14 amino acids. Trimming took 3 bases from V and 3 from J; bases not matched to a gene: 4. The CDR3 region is CASSHFDRDYGYTF. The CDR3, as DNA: TGCGCCAGCAGCCACTTCGACAGGGACTATGGCTACACCTTC.

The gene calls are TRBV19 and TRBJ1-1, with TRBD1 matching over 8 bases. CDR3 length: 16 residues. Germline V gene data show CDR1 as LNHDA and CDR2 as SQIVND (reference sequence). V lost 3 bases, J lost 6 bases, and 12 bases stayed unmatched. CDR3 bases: TGTGCCAGTAGTATGGGAGGGCAGGGGGCTGGGCCTGAAGCTTTCTTT. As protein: CASSMGGQGAGPEAFF.

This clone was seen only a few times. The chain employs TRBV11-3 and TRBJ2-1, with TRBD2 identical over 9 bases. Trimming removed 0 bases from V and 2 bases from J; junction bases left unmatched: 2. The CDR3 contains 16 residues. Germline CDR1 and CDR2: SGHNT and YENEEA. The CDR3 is CASSLEASGAYNEQFF. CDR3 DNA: TGTGCCAGCAGCTTAGAGGCTAGCGGGGCCTACAATGAGCAGTTCTTC. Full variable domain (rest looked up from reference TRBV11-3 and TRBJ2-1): EAGVVQSPRYKIIEKKQPVAFWCNPISGHNTLYWYLQNLGQGPELLIRYENEEAVDDSQLPKDRFSAERLKGVDSTLKIQPAELGDSAVYLCASSLEASGAYNEQFFGPGTRLTVL.

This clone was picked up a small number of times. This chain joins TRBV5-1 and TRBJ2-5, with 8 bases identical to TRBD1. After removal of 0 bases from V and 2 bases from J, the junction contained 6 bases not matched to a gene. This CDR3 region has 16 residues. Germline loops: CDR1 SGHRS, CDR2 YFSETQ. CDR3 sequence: CASSLATGVRQETQYF. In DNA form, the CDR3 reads TGCGCCAGCAGCTTGGCGACAGGGGTCCGACAAGAGACCCAGTACTTC.

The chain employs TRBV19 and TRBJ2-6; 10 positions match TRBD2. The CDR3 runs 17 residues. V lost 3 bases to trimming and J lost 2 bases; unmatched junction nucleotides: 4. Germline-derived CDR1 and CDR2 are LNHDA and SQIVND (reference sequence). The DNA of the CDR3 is TGTGCCAGTAGTATCTCGCTAGCGGGGGCTGGGGCCAACGTCCTGACTTTC. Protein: CASSISLAGAGANVLTF.

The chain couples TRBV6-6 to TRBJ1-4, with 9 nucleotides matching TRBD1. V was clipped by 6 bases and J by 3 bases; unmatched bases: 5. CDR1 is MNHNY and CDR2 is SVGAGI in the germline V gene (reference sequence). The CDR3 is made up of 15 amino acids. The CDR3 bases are TGTGCCAGCAGCCGAGGGACAGGGCCTAATGAAAAACTGTTTTTT. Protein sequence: CASSRGTGPNEKLFF.

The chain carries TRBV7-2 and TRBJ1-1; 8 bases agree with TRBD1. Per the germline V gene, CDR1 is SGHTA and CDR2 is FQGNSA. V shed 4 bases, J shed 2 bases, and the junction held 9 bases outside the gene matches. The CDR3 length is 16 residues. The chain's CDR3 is CASSWGTGFSNTEAFF. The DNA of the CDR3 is TGTGCCAGCAGCTGGGGGACAGGTTTTAGTAACACTGAAGCTTTCTTT. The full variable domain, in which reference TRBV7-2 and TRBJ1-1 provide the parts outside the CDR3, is GAGVSQSPSNKVTEKGKDVELRCDPISGHTALYWYRQSLGQGLEFLIYFQGNSAPDKSGLPSDRFSAERTGGSVSTLTIQRTQQEDSAVYLCASSWGTGFSNTEAFFGQGTRLTVV.

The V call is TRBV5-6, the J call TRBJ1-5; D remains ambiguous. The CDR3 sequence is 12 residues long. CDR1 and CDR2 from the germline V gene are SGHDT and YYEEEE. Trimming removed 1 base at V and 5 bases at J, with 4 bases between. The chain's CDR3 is CASSLYDQPQHF. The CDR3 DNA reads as TGTGCCAGCAGCTTGTATGATCAGCCCCAGCATTTT.

The CDR3 region has the DNA TGTGCCAGCAGACAAACAGGGACGGCGAACACTGAAGCTTTCTTT. Protein sequence: CASRQTGTANTEAFF. This chain uses TRBV6-5 with TRBJ1-1; the D gene is possibly TRBD1 (6 bases). V was clipped by 6 bases and J by 1 base, with 15 bases between them. This CDR3 has 15 residues. CDR1 is MNHEY, CDR2 SVGAGI, per germline.

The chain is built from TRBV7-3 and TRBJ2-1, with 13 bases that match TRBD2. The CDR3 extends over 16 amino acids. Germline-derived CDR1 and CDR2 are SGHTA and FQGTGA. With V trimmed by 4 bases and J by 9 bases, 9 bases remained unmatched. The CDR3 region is CASSSPTGLAGSEQFF. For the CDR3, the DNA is TGTGCCAGCAGCTCGCCCACGGGACTAGCGGGATCTGAGCAGTTCTTC. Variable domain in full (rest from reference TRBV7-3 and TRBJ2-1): GAGVSQTPSNKVTEKGKYVELRCDPISGHTALYWYRQSLGQGPEFLIYFQGTGAADDSGLPNDRFFAVRPEGSVSTLKIQRTERGDSAVYLCASSSPTGLAGSEQFFGPGTRLTVL.

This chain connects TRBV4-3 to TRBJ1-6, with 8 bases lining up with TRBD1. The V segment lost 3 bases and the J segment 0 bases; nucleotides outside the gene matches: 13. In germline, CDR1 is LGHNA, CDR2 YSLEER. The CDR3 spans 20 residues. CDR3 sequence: CASSQAPRTGSSSYNSPLHF. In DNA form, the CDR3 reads TGCGCCAGCAGCCAGGCACCCAGGACAGGGTCTAGCTCCTATAATTCACCCCTCCACTTT.

The CDR3 protein is CASSGRGAGGRTDTQYF. The CDR3, as DNA: TGTGCCAGCAGCGGAAGGGGGGCGGGAGGACGCACAGATACGCAGTATTTT. The chain couples TRBV7-3 to TRBJ2-3; the match to TRBD2 covers 8 bases. The germline V gene encodes CDR1 SGHTA and CDR2 FQGTGA. The junction had 11 bases not matched to a gene; V was cut back by 5 bases and J by 1 base. This CDR3 is built from 17 residues. Using reference TRBV7-3 and TRBJ2-3 for the parts outside the CDR3, the full variable domain is GAGVSQTPSNKVTEKGKYVELRCDPISGHTALYWYRQSLGQGPEFLIYFQGTGAADDSGLPNDRFFAVRPEGSVSTLKIQRTERGDSAVYLCASSGRGAGGRTDTQYFGPGTRLTVL.

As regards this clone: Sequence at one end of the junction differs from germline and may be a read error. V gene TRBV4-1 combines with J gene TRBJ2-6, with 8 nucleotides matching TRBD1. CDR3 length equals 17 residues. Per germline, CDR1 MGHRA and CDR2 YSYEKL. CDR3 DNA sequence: TGCGCCAGCAGCCAAGGAGACAGGGGTGGTGGGGCCAACGGCCTGACTTTC. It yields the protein CASSQGDRGGGANGLTF.